The source of this T cell receptor beta chain is a study of CD8+ T cells in alopecia areata. To note about this clone: The target antigen is unknown.

Notes on the study in general: There were also resident alphabeta T cells of normal skin sequenced in scalp samples.

Trimming left V 4 bases short and J 1 base short, with 26 bases between. The CDR3 is 19 amino acids. From germline, CDR1 is SGHVS and CDR2 FNYEAQ. Extraction of RNA preceded its reverse transcription into cDNA, which served as the sequencing template. The method was immunoSEQ multiplex PCR; TCRdb's version includes in-frame clones alone and lacks a portion of them. The sample lists about 200,000 clones; about 62% were seen once. The treatment denotes: oral pan-JAK inhibitor, 5-10 mg twice daily. The receptor's source is a human donor with alopecia areata. The J gene is TRBJ2-7, the V gene TRBV7-6; D is possibly TRBD2 (6 bases). Sequencing used CD4+ T cells sorted from blood, obtained at week 24, from a patient treated with tofacitinib. The CDR3 reads CASSSHPTNPGLPSYEQYF. The CDR3 DNA is TGTGCCAGCAGCTCCCACCCGACAAATCCGGGACTGCCATCCTACGAGCAGTACTTC.